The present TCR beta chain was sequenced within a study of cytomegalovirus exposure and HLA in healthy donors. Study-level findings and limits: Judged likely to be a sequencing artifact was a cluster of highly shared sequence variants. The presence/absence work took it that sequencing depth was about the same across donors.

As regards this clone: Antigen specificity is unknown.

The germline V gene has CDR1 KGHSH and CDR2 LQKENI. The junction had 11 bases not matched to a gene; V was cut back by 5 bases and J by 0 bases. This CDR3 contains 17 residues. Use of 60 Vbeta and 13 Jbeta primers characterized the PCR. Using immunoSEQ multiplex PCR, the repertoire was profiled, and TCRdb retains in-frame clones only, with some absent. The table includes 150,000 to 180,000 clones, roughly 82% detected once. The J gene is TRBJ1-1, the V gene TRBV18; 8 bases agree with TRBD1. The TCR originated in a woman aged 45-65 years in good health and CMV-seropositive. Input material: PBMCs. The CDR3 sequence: CASSESGGARVNTEAFF. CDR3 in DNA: TGTGCCAGCTCAGAGTCAGGGGGCGCGAGGGTGAACACTGAAGCTTTCTTT. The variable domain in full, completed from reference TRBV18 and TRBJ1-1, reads NAGVMQNPRHLVRRRGQEARLRCSPMKGHSHVYWYRQLPEEGLKFMVYLQKENIIDESGMPKERFSAEFPKEGPSILRIQQVVRGDSAAYFCASSESGGARVNTEAFFGQGTRLTVV.